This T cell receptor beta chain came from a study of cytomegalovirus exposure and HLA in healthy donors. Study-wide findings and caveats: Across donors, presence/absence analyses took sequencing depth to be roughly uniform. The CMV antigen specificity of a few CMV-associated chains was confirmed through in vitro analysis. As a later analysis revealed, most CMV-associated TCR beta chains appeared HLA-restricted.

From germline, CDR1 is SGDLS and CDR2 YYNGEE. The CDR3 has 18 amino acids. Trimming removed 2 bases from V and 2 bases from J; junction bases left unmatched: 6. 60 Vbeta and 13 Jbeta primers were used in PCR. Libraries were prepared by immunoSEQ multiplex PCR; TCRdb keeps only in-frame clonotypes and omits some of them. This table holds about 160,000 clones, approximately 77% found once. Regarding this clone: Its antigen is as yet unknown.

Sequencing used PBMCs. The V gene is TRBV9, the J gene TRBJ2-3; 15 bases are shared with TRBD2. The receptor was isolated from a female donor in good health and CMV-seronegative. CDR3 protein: CASSVRGLAGGYTDTQYF. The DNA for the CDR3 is TGTGCCAGCAGCGTCCGGGGACTAGCGGGAGGCTACACAGATACGCAGTATTTT.